This T cell receptor beta chain was obtained from a study of cytomegalovirus exposure and HLA in healthy donors. Study-level information: In a later analysis, the 90 to 150 validation repertoires were reported to have used the same platform as the 550 to 850 first-cohort repertoires.

CDR3 size: 13 residues. The germline gives CDR1 SGHNT, CDR2 YYREEE (reference sequence). V lost 1 base to trimming and J lost 8 bases, with 12 bases between them. Note on this clone: Its antigen is undetermined.

While the first cohort had over 650 subjects, the donors belonged to the separate validation cohort of roughly 120 subjects. Overall study findings and caveats: Investigators reported around 150 TCR beta chains as tied to cytomegalovirus. Some public TCRs appeared in many individuals, while most sequences were rare.

Clones were sequenced by immunoSEQ multiplex PCR, and TCRdb holds only the in-frame ones, with some missing. The sample carries approximately 60,000 clones, approximately 90% recorded once. The chain carries TRBV5-4 and TRBJ1-1; no reliable D call. Sequencing input: PBMCs. The receptor's source is a man between 18 and 29 years old in good health and CMV-seronegative. CDR3 region: CASSLFAGPEAFF. The CDR3 DNA sequence: TGTGCCAGCAGCTTGTTCGCCGGTCCCGAAGCTTTCTTT.